Listed below are T cell receptor beta chains from one sample, sequenced in a study of early T cells in non-severe SARS-CoV-2 infection. TCRdb reprocessed the 5' RACE reads via MiXCR and lists one record per CDR3 protein. The table has about 98,000 distinct CDR3 sequences, approximately 9.9% seen once. Sequenced input: whole blood. These receptors were taken from an adult who was a healthcare worker with PCR-confirmed SARS-CoV-2 infection or an uninfected control (not recorded which). CDR3s include the opening cysteine and the closing phenylalanine or tryptophan. Each record gives: V gene, J gene, CDR3 protein.

>TRBV7-6|TRBJ1-1
CASSATPGSNTEAFF
>TRBV18|TRBJ1-6
CASSPLGNAASSYNSPLHF
>TRBV19|TRBJ2-2
CASRGQPSGTGELFF
>TRBV2|TRBJ1-6
CASRDWDNSPLHF
>TRBV5-1|TRBJ2-1
CASREQAEYNEQFF
>TRBV5-1|TRBJ2-7
CASSLVPAGGEQYF
>TRBV27|TRBJ2-7
CASSLTVGYYEQYF
>TRBV20-1|TRBJ2-1
CSAPPGGGYEQFF
>TRBV29-1|TRBJ1-1
CSGARAEAFF
>TRBV4-1|TRBJ1-5
CASSQVTEGQPQHF
>TRBV2|TRBJ2-1
CASKHLGPNEQFF
>TRBV30|TRBJ2-7
CAWSRPGPYEQYF
>TRBV6-6|TRBJ2-1
CASSRDSPQFF
>TRBV6-2/TRBV6-3|TRBJ2-1
CASRGQGALLDEQFF
>TRBV7-9|TRBJ1-4
CASSLERAEKLFF
>TRBV12-5|TRBJ1-6
CASGLVLTGDNSPLHF
>TRBV6-2/TRBV6-3|TRBJ1-1
CASSPNRNTEAFF
>TRBV28|TRBJ2-3
CASSPDRTTDTQYF
>TRBV7-4|TRBJ2-2
CASRAEPNTGELFF
>TRBV9|TRBJ2-7
CASSVTGTTISEQYF
>TRBV27|TRBJ2-1
CASSPYRDSAHEQFF
>TRBV30|TRBJ1-5
CAWSVGGSGNQPQHF